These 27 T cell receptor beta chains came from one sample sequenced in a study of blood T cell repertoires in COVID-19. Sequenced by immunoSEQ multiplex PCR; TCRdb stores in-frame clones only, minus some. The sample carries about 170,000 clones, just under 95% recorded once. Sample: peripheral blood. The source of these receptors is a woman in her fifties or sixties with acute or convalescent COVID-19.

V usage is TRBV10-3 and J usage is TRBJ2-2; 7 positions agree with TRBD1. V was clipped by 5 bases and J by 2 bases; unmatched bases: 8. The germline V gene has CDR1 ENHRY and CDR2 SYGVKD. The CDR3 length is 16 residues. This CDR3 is CAISPGTEINTGELFF. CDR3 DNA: TGTGCCATCAGTCCTGGGACAGAGATCAACACCGGGGAGCTGTTTTTT.

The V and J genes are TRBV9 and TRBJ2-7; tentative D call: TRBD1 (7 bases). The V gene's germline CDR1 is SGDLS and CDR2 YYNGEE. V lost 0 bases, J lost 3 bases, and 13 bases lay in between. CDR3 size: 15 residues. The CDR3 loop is CASSVGGTVLYEQYF. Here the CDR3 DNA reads TGTGCCAGCAGCGTAGGCGGGACAGTTCTCTACGAGCAGTACTTC.

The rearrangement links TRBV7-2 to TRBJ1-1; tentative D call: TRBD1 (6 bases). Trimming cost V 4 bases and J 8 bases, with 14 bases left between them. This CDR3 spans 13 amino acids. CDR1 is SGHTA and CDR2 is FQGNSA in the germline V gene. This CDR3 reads CASSYQGTSEAFF. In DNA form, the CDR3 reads TGTGCCAGCAGCTATCAGGGGACCTCAGAAGCTTTCTTT.

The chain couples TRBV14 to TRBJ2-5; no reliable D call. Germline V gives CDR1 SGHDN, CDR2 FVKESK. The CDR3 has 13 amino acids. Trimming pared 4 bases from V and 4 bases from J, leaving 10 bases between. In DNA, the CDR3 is TGTGCCAGCAGCCGACAAATGGGAGAGACCCAGTACTTC. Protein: CASSRQMGETQYF.

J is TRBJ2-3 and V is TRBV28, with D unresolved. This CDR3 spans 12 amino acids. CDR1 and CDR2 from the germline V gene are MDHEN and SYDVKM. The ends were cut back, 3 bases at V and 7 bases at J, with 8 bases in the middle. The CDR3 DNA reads TGTGCCAGCAGTTTGGGCCAGAATACGCAGTATTTT. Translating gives CASSLGQNTQYF.

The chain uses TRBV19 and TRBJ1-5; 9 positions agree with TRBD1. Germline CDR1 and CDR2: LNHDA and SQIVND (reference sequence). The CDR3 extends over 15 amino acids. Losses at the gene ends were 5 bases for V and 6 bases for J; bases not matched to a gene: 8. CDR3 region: CASSLIDRGSQPQHF. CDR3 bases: TGTGCCAGTAGTTTAATAGACAGGGGGAGTCAGCCCCAGCATTTT.

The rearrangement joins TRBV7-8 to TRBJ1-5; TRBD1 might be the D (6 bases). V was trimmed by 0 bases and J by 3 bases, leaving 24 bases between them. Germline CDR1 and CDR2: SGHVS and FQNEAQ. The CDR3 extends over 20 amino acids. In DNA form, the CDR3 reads TGTGCCAGCAGCTTAGCATTTTCGGCAGGGGAGAAGGTGGACAATCAGCCCCAGCATTTT. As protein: CASSLAFSAGEKVDNQPQHF.

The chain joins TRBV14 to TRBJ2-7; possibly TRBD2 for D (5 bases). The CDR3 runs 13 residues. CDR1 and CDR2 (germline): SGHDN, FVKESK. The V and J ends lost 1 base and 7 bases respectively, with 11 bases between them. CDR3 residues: CASSQVRAGEQYF. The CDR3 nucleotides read TGTGCCAGCAGCCAAGTGAGGGCTGGGGAGCAGTACTTC.

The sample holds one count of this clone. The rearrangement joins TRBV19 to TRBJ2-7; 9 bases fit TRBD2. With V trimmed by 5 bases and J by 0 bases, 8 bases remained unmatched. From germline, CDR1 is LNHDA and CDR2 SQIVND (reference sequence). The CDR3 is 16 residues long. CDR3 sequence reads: CASSQASGMSSYEQYF. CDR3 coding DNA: TGTGCCAGTAGTCAAGCTAGCGGGATGAGCTCCTACGAGCAGTACTTC.

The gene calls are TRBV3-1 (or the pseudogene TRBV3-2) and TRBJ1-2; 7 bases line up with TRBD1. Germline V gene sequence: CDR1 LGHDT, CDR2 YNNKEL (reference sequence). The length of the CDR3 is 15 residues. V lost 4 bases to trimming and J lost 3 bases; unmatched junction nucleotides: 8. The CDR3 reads CASSLQAGQYYGYTF. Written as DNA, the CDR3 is TGTGCCAGCAGCCTTCAGGCGGGACAGTACTATGGCTACACCTTC.

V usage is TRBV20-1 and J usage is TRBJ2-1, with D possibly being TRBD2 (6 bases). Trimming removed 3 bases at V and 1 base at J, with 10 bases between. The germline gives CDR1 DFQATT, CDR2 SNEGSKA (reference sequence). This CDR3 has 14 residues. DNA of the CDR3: TGCAGTGCTAGTGACAGCGGGTCCTACAATGAGCAGTTCTTC. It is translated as CSASDSGSYNEQFF.

CDR3 DNA: TGTGCCAGCAGCGAGAGAGGGGGTAACTATGGCTACACCTTC. It codes for CASSERGGNYGYTF. The genes are TRBV3-1 (or the pseudogene TRBV3-2) and TRBJ1-2; D possibly corresponds to TRBD1 (6 bases). Germline CDR1 is LGHDT and CDR2 is YNNKEL (reference sequence). CDR3 length: 14 amino acids. With 5 bases removed from V and 1 base from J, the gap between germline ends came to 11 bases.

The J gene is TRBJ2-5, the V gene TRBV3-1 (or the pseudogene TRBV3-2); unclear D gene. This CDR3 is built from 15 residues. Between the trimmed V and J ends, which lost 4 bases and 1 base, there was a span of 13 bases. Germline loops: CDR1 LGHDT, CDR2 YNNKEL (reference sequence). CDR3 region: CASSPLGRPQETQYF. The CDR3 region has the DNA TGTGCCAGCAGCCCCCTGGGCAGGCCCCAAGAGACCCAGTACTTC.

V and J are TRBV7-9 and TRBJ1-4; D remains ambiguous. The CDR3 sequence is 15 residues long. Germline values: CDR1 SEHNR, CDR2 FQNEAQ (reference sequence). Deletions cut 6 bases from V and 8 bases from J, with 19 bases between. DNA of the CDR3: TGTGCCAGCAGTCTGCGCGGGTCTTGGGAAGAAAAACTGTTTTTT. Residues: CASSLRGSWEEKLFF.

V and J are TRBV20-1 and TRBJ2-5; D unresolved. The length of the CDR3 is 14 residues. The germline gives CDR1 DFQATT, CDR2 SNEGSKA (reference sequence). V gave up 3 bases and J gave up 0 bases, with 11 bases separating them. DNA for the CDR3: TGCAGTGCTAGTCCTTTTATATACCAAGAGACCCAGTACTTC. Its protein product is CSASPFIYQETQYF.

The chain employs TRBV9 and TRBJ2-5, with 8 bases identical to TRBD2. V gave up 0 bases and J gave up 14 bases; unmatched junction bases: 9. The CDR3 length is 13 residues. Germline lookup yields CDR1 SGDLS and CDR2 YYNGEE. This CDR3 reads CASSVAGGGHTYF. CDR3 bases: TGTGCCAGCAGCGTAGCTGGCGGGGGGCATACCTACTTC.

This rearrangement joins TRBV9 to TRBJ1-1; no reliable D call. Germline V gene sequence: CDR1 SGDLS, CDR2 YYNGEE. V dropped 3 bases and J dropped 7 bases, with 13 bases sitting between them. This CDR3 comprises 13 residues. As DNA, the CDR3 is TGTGCCAGCAGCGCCACCCGGGGAGGTGAAGCTTTCTTT. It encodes CASSATRGGEAFF.

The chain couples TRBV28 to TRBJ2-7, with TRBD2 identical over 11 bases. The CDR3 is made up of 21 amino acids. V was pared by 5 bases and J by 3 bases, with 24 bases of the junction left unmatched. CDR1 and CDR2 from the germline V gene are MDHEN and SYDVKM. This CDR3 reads CASSKPGPALAGETPFYEQYF. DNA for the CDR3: TGTGCCAGCAGTAAGCCGGGACCCGCACTAGCGGGAGAGACCCCCTTCTACGAGCAGTACTTC.

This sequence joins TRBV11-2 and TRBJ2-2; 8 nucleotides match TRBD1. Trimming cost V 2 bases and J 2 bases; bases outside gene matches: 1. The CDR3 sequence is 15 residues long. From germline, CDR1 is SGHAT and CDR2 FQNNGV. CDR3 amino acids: CASSLSGGNTGELFF. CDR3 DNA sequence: TGTGCCAGCAGCTTATCAGGGGGCAACACCGGGGAGCTGTTTTTT. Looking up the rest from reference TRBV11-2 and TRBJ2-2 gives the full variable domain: EAGVAQSPRYKIIEKRQSVAFWCNPISGHATLYWYQQILGQGPKLLIQFQNNGVVDDSQLPKDRFSAERLKGVDSTLKIQPAKLEDSAVYLCASSLSGGNTGELFFGEGSRLTVL.

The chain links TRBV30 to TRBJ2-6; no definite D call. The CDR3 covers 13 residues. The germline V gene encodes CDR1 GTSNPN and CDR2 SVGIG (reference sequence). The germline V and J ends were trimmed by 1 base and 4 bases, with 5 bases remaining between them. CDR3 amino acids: CAWSGVGANVLTF. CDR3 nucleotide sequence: TGTGCCTGGAGTGGCGTAGGGGCCAACGTCCTGACTTTC.

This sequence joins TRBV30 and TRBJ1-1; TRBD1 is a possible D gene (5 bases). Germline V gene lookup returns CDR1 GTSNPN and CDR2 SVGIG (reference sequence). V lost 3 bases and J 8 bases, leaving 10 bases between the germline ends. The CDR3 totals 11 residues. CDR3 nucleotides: TGTGCCTGGAGGAGTCAGGGAGAAGCTTTCTTT. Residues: CAWRSQGEAFF. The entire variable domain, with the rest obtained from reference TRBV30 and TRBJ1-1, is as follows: SQTIHQWPATLVQPVGSPLSLECTVEGTSNPNLYWYRQAAGRGLQLLFYSVGIGQISSEVPQNLSASRPQDRQFILSSKKLLLSDSGFYLCAWRSQGEAFFGQGTRLTVV.

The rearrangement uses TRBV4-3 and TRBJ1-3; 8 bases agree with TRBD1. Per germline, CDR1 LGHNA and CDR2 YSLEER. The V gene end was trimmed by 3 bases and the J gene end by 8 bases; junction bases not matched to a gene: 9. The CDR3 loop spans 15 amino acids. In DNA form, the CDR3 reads TGCGCCAGCAGCCACAGGACAGGGAGGGTGGACACCATATATTTT. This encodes CASSHRTGRVDTIYF.

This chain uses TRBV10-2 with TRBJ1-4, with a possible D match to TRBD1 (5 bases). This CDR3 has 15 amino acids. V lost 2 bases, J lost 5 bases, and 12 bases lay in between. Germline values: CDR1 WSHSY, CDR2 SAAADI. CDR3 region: CASSEAGRVNEKLFF. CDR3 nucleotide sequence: TGCGCCAGCAGTGAGGCGGGGCGCGTAAATGAAAAACTGTTTTTT.

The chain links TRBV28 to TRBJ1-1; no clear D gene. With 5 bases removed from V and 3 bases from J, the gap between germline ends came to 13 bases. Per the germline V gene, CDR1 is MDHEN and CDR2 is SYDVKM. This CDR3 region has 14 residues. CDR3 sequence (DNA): TGTGCCAGCAGTCCTCTACCCCCGGACACTGAAGCTTTCTTT. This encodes CASSPLPPDTEAFF.

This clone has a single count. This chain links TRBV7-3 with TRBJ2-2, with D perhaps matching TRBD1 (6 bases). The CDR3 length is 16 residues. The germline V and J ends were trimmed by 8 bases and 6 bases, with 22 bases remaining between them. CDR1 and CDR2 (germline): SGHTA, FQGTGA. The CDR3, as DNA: TGTGCCAGCGCCGTTACGGGGCAGGGGATACCCGGGGAGCTGTTTTTT. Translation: CASAVTGQGIPGELFF.

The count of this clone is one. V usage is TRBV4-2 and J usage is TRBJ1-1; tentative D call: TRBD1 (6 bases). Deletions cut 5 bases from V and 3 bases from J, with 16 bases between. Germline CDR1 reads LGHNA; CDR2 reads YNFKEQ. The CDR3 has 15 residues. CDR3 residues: CASSGARGQDTEAFF. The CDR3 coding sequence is TGTGCCAGCAGCGGGGCCAGGGGTCAGGACACTGAAGCTTTCTTT.

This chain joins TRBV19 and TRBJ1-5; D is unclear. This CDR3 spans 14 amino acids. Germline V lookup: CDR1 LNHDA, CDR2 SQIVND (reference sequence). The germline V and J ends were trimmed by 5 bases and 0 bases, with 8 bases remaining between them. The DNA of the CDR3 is TGTGCCAGTAGTGTCGACACTAGCAATCAGCCCCAGCATTTT. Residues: CASSVDTSNQPQHF.